The clone carrying this T cell receptor (beta chain) has at least ten counts. What it binds is unknown. What was amplified from RNA transcripts were TCR beta CDR3 regions. HTBI primers were the set used in a first-round RT-PCR of the TCR CDR3. TCRdb passed the multiplex PCR reads through MiXCR, listing each CDR3 protein once. Of fewer than 900,000 distinct CDR3 sequences listed, about 15% are singletons. This specimen belongs to a study of T cells in Graves' hyperthyroidism and ophthalmopathy. Study-wide results and limits: Most expanded thyroid clonotypes above 0.001 also appeared in blood.

V shed 10 bases and J shed 7 bases, with 16 bases lying between them. In germline, CDR1 is SNHLY, CDR2 FYNNEI. The CDR3 sequence is 13 residues long. The chain employs TRBV2 and TRBJ1-4; D may be TRBD1 (5 bases). The TCR was taken from a man aged 18 to 29 with Graves' hyperthyroidism. The specimen sequenced was blood. As DNA, the CDR3 is TGTGCCACCGCGGGACTGATGGCTGAAAAACTGTTTTTT. It translates to CATAGLMAEKLFF.